The present T cell receptor (beta chain) was sequenced within a study of blood T cell repertoires in COVID-19. This clone turned up a few times. Repertoires were generated with immunoSEQ multiplex PCR, while TCRdb's copy carries only in-frame clones and drops some. The table has tens of thousands of clones, roughly 90% seen once. The CDR3 loop spans 16 amino acids. CDR1 LGHNA and CDR2 YNFKEQ come from the germline V gene. With 0 bases clipped from V and 4 bases from J, the junction kept 4 bases outside the gene matches. The rearrangement links TRBV4-2 to TRBJ2-3, with 10 bases lining up with TRBD2. Sequences were obtained from peripheral blood. The source is a man aged 45-65 years with acute or convalescent COVID-19. CDR3 sequence (DNA): TGTGCCAGCAGCCAAGACGGGACTAGCGCATCAGATACGCAGTATTTT. Translating gives CASSQDGTSASDTQYF.